These 27 T cell receptor beta chains originate from one sample sequenced in a study of blood T cell repertoires in COVID-19. The protocol was immunoSEQ multiplex PCR, while the TCRdb copy is restricted to in-frame clones and leaves out a portion. Of 88,000 or so clones listed, about 76% are singletons. Input material: peripheral blood. The source is a human donor in a cohort sampled during active COVID-19.

DNA for the CDR3: TGTGCCAGCAGCCCAACGAGCGGGGCGGGGACTAATGAGCAGTTCTTC. Protein sequence: CASSPTSGAGTNEQFF. The V and J genes are TRBV5-6 and TRBJ2-1; 7 nucleotides match TRBD2. In germline, CDR1 is SGHDT, CDR2 YYEEEE. The J segment lost 7 bases and the V segment lost 4 bases, leaving 14 bases of the junction unmatched. The CDR3 is 16 amino acids.

This clone was detected once. The rearrangement links TRBV7-2 to TRBJ2-1; D possibly corresponds to TRBD2 (5 bases). Trimming removed 0 bases at V and 8 bases at J, with 11 bases between. The CDR3 has 14 amino acids. Germline V gene sequence: CDR1 SGHTA, CDR2 FQGNSA. In DNA, the CDR3 is TGTGCCAGCAGCTTAGCGCGGGCGAGCGATGAGCAGTTCTTC. It is translated as CASSLARASDEQFF.

This rearrangement joins TRBV14 to TRBJ2-7, with D maybe TRBD2 (6 bases). The germline V gene has CDR1 SGHDN and CDR2 FVKESK. This CDR3 region has 14 residues. Trimming pared 4 bases from V and 1 base from J, leaving 11 bases between. CDR3: CASSLYSGSYEQYF. CDR3 DNA sequence: TGTGCCAGCAGCCTTTATAGCGGATCCTACGAGCAGTACTTC.

The gene calls are TRBV7-8 and TRBJ2-3; TRBD1 aligns across 8 bases. Losses at the gene ends were 5 bases for V and 3 bases for J; bases not matched to a gene: 10. This CDR3 has 16 residues. The germline CDR1 and CDR2 sequences are SGHVS and FQNEAQ. CDR3: CASSPSGGGWTDTQYF. The CDR3 coding sequence is TGTGCCAGCAGCCCGTCAGGGGGCGGTTGGACAGATACGCAGTATTTT.

This clone occurred many times. The chain uses TRBV2 and TRBJ2-1; a possible D gene is TRBD2 (5 bases). Germline values: CDR1 SNHLY, CDR2 FYNNEI. The length of the CDR3 is 14 residues. Trimming shortened V by 3 bases and J by 5 bases, and 11 bases separated the two germline ends. The CDR3 DNA reads as TGTGCCAGCAGTGACGAAGGTAGCGACAATGAGCAGTTCTTC. This translates into CASSDEGSDNEQFF.

The rearrangement uses TRBV10-1 and TRBJ1-4; tentative D call: TRBD1 (5 bases). Germline loops: CDR1 WNHNN, CDR2 SYGVQD (reference sequence). There are 14 residues in the CDR3. Trimming took 2 bases from V and 13 from J, leaving 17 bases between them. The CDR3 is CASSERTAGRGLFF. The CDR3 bases are TGCGCCAGCAGTGAGAGAACAGCCGGGAGGGGACTGTTTTTT.

The chain joins TRBV13 to TRBJ2-1; the match to TRBD2 covers 11 bases. There are 16 residues in the CDR3. With 5 bases clipped from V and 4 bases from J, the junction kept 7 bases outside the gene matches. Per germline, CDR1 PRHDT and CDR2 FYEKMQ (reference sequence). CDR3 bases: TGTGCCAGCAGCCCTCCCATAGCGGGGGGGTACAATGAGCAGTTCTTC. This translates into CASSPPIAGGYNEQFF.

The V call is TRBV5-1, the J call TRBJ2-7; 8 bases are a match to TRBD2. Per germline, CDR1 SGHRS and CDR2 YFSETQ. The CDR3 has 17 residues. J was trimmed by 3 bases and V by 0 bases; bases with no gene match: 11. CDR3 amino acids: CASSLGESGSIHYEQYF. The DNA for the CDR3 is TGCGCCAGCAGCTTGGGAGAAAGCGGGAGTATACACTACGAGCAGTACTTC.

This clone appeared once. The chain joins TRBV29-1 to TRBJ1-2; D may be TRBD1 (5 bases). The germline V and J ends were trimmed by 6 bases and 1 base, with 9 bases remaining between them. This CDR3 is built from 12 residues. Germline lookup yields CDR1 SQVTM and CDR2 ANQGSEA. The CDR3 loop reads CSVLDSNYGYTF. CDR3 nucleotide sequence: TGCAGCGTCCTAGACAGTAACTATGGCTACACCTTC.

The V call is TRBV7-2, the J call TRBJ2-1, with D maybe TRBD2 (6 bases). The germline CDR1 and CDR2 sequences are SGHTA and FQGNSA. V was trimmed by 5 bases and J by 8 bases, leaving 13 bases between them. The CDR3 consists of 13 residues. The CDR3 region has the DNA TGTGCCAGCAGCACATACAGGAGGGATGAGCAGTTCTTC. Its protein product is CASSTYRRDEQFF.

This clone was counted only a few times. The V gene is TRBV13, the J gene TRBJ1-2; D is perhaps TRBD1 (5 bases). Germline CDR1 is PRHDT and CDR2 is FYEKMQ (reference sequence). V lost 4 bases and J lost 0, with 12 bases in between. The CDR3 contains 15 residues. In DNA, the CDR3 is TGTGCCAGCAGCTCACAGACAGAAACTAACTATGGCTACACCTTC. It translates to CASSSQTETNYGYTF.

This chain uses TRBV19 with TRBJ2-3; 10 positions agree with TRBD2. J gave up 2 bases and V 5 bases, and 10 bases lay outside the gene matches. Germline loops: CDR1 LNHDA, CDR2 SQIVND (reference sequence). This CDR3 is 17 amino acids long. The CDR3 protein is CASSLRTSGEDTDTQYF. The CDR3 region has the DNA TGTGCCAGTAGTCTCAGGACTAGCGGAGAAGACACAGATACGCAGTATTTT.

The chain carries TRBV5-1 and TRBJ2-3; D not certain. Deletions cut 0 bases from V and 2 bases from J, with 10 bases between. The CDR3 consists of 15 residues. Germline V gene lookup returns CDR1 SGHRS and CDR2 YFSETQ. CDR3 sequence reads: CASSLASDPTDTQYF. DNA of the CDR3: TGCGCCAGCAGCTTGGCAAGCGACCCCACAGATACGCAGTATTTT.

This clone has more than one count but fewer than ten. The chain recombines TRBV10-3 with TRBJ2-1; tentative D call: TRBD1 (5 bases). Germline-derived CDR1 and CDR2 are ENHRY and SYGVKD. The CDR3 covers 13 residues. V lost 6 bases, J lost 11 bases, and 17 bases lay in between. DNA for the CDR3: TGTGCCATCAGGGGATCGACAGAGGCAAAGCAGTTCTTC. As protein: CAIRGSTEAKQFF.

With regard to this clone: Other nucleotide sequences from this sample produce the same CDR3. The chain combines TRBV11-2 with TRBJ2-5, with 7 bases lining up with TRBD2. J lost 5 bases, V lost 2 bases, and 2 bases had no gene match. Looked up from germline, CDR1 is SGHAT and CDR2 is FQNNGV. This CDR3 is 13 amino acids long. The CDR3 DNA follows: TGTGCCAGCAGCTTAAGACTAGCCGAGACCCAGTACTTC. Protein product: CASSLRLAETQYF.

The chain links TRBV2 to TRBJ1-1; a weak D match, TRBD1 (6 bases). Trimming took 2 bases from V and 4 from J, leaving 14 bases between them. In germline, CDR1 is SNHLY, CDR2 FYNNEI. This CDR3 region has 15 residues. The CDR3 region has the DNA TGTGCCAGCAGTGAAATGAGGGGGATTGGCACTGAAGCTTTCTTT. Translated: CASSEMRGIGTEAFF. The variable domain in full, completed from reference TRBV2 and TRBJ1-1, reads EPEVTQTPSHQVTQMGQEVILRCVPISNHLYFYWYRQILGQKVEFLVSFYNNEISEKSEIFDDQFSVERPDGSNFTLKIRSTKLEDSAMYFCASSEMRGIGTEAFFGQGTRLTVV.

The rearrangement links TRBV29-1 to TRBJ2-1, with 15 nucleotides matching TRBD2. Germline CDR1 is SQVTM and CDR2 is ANQGSEA. The CDR3 totals 14 residues. The V gene end was trimmed by 6 bases and the J gene end by 10 bases; junction bases not matched to a gene: 7. The CDR3 protein is CSVRTSGRGVEQFF. The CDR3 bases are TGCAGCGTAAGGACTAGCGGGAGGGGAGTGGAGCAGTTCTTC.

The chain couples TRBV6-5 to TRBJ2-7; 7 nucleotides match TRBD1. V was pared by 0 bases and J by 4 bases, with 6 bases of the junction left unmatched. The germline gives CDR1 MNHEY, CDR2 SVGAGI. This CDR3 spans 15 amino acids. CDR3 bases: TGTGCCAGCAGTTACTCGACAGGGTTCCAATACGAGCAGTACTTC. This translates into CASSYSTGFQYEQYF.

The J gene is TRBJ1-1, the V gene TRBV7-9; D uncertain. CDR1 is SEHNR and CDR2 is FQNEAQ in the germline V gene (reference sequence). The CDR3 is made up of 14 amino acids. V was cut by 5 bases and J by 1 base, with 11 bases left in between. Here the CDR3 DNA reads TGTGCCAGCAGCCCGCCAGAGGGGAACACTGAAGCTTTCTTT. Its translation: CASSPPEGNTEAFF.

V gene TRBV14 combines with J gene TRBJ2-5; TRBD2 matches at 9 bases. Trimming took 6 bases from V and 5 from J; bases not matched to a gene: 13. This CDR3 has 16 amino acids. Germline V gene data show CDR1 as SGHDN and CDR2 as FVKESK. The CDR3 region is CASSRRVAGVGETQYF. CDR3 coding DNA: TGTGCCAGCAGTCGCCGAGTAGCGGGAGTTGGGGAGACCCAGTACTTC. Full variable domain (missing parts from reference TRBV14 and TRBJ2-5): EAGVTQFPSHSVIEKGQTVTLRCDPISGHDNLYWYRRVMGKEIKFLLHFVKESKQDESGMPNNRFLAERTGGTYSTLKVQPAELEDSGVYFCASSRRVAGVGETQYFGPGTRLLVL.

The CDR3 DNA is TGTGCCTCCAGAAGTGGAGGTAATTCACCCCTCCACTTT. It yields the protein CASRSGGNSPLHF. The chain links TRBV27 to TRBJ1-6; the D is unclear. The V end lost 11 bases, the J end lost 6 bases, and 14 bases lay between the germline ends. The CDR3 covers 13 residues. From germline, CDR1 is MNHEY and CDR2 SMNVEV (reference sequence).

This chain links TRBV6-6 with TRBJ2-1; TRBD1 matches at 7 bases. Germline V CDR1 and CDR2: MNHNY, SVGAGI (reference sequence). This CDR3 is 15 amino acids long. V was pared by 7 bases and J by 8 bases, with 14 bases of the junction left unmatched. CDR3 DNA: TGTGCCAGCAAACCCGGGACAGATCTCTGGTATGAGCAGTTCTTC. It is translated as CASKPGTDLWYEQFF.

The V and J genes are TRBV6-6 and TRBJ2-5, with TRBD1 as a possible D gene (6 bases). Trimming took off 5 bases at V and 5 bases at J, with 18 bases between the two ends. CDR1 is MNHNY, CDR2 SVGAGI, per germline (reference sequence). This CDR3 region has 15 residues. This CDR3 reads CASSVVRTRGETQYF. In nucleotides, the CDR3 is TGTGCCAGCAGTGTGGTGAGAACGAGGGGGGAGACCCAGTACTTC.

The V call is TRBV6-1, the J call TRBJ1-1; 8 bases map to TRBD1. The germline gives CDR1 MNHNS, CDR2 SASEGT. The CDR3 totals 15 residues. V lost 2 bases to trimming and J lost 2 bases; unmatched junction nucleotides: 4. The CDR3 coding sequence is TGTGCCAGCAGTGAAATGACAGGGGCCAACACTGAAGCTTTCTTT. The encoded protein is CASSEMTGANTEAFF.

This chain joins TRBV5-6 and TRBJ2-7; TRBD2 might be the D (5 bases). The CDR3 extends over 13 amino acids. Trimming removed 2 bases from V and 2 bases from J, with 8 bases in between. Germline CDR1 and CDR2: SGHDT and YYEEEE. The CDR3, as DNA: TGTGCCAGCAGCTTCACGGGAACCTACGAGCAGTACTTC. This translates into CASSFTGTYEQYF.

This clone showed up just a few times. The chain recombines TRBV3-1 (or the pseudogene TRBV3-2) with TRBJ1-1; D is possibly TRBD1 (5 bases). Germline loops: CDR1 LGHDT, CDR2 YNNKEL (reference sequence). V lost 0 bases and J 1 base, leaving 9 bases between the germline ends. The CDR3 covers 15 residues. Written as DNA, the CDR3 is TGTGCCAGCAGCCAAGATACAGGATGGAACACTGAAGCTTTCTTT. It yields the protein CASSQDTGWNTEAFF.

This chain joins TRBV11-3 and TRBJ2-3, with D possibly matching TRBD2 (5 bases). Per germline, CDR1 SGHNT and CDR2 YENEEA. The CDR3 spans 14 residues. V lost 5 bases, J lost 2 bases, and 11 bases lay in between. The CDR3 spells CASSQPGLTDTQYF. The CDR3, as DNA: TGTGCCAGCAGCCAACCCGGACTCACAGATACGCAGTATTTT.